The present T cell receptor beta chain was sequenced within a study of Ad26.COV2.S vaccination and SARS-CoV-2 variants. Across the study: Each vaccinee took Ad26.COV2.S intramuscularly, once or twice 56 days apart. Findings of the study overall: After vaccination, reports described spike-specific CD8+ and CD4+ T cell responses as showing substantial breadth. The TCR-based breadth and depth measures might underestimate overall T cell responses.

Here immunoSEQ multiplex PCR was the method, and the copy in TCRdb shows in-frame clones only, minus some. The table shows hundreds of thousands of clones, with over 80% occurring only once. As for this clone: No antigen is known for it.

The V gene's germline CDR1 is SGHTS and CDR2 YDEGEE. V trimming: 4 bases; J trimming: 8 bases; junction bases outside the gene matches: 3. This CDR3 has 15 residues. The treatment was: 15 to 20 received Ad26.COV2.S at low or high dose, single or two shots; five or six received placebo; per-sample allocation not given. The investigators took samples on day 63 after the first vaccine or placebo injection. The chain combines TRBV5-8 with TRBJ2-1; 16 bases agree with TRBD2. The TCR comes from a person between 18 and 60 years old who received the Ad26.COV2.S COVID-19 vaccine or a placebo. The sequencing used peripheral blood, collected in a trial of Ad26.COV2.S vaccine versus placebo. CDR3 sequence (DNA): TGTGCCAGCAGCGTCGGGACTAGCGGGGGGGATGAGCAGTTCTTC. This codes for CASSVGTSGGDEQFF.